Shown below are 9 T cell receptor beta chains from a single sample sequenced in a study of T cells in Graves' hyperthyroidism and ophthalmopathy. Template material for amplifying TCR beta CDR3 regions consisted of RNA transcripts. HTBI primers were used for first-round RT-PCR of the TCR CDR3. MiXCR, applied by TCRdb to the multiplex PCR reads, yields one record per CDR3 protein. The sample contains about 760,000 distinct CDR3 sequences, roughly a third of which appear only once. Sample: blood. These receptors all come from a woman aged 40-49 years with Graves' hyperthyroidism.

The genes are TRBV7-2 and TRBJ1-5; 8 bases are a match to TRBD1. The junction had 17 bases not matched to a gene; V was cut back by 11 bases and J by 8 bases. The CDR3 spans 15 residues. Looked up from germline, CDR1 is SGHTA and CDR2 is FQGNSA. For the CDR3, the DNA is TGTGCCGACAGCTTGCTCCGGACAGGGCAAGAGCCCCAGCATTTT. Translation: CADSLLRTGQEPQHF.

This clonotype was counted ten times or more. V is TRBV13 and J is TRBJ1-2; D is uncertain. Trimming took 5 bases from V and 1 from J, leaving 17 bases between them. In germline, CDR1 is PRHDT, CDR2 FYEKMQ (reference sequence). This CDR3 spans 16 amino acids. The CDR3 DNA sequence: TGTGCCAGCAGCGCAGACCAAGGGAGCCATAACTATGGCTACACCTTC. The encoded protein is CASSADQGSHNYGYTF.

This clonotype has ten or more counts. The chain links TRBV7-2 to TRBJ1-4, with 8 bases matching TRBD1. The CDR3 runs to 14 residues. V trimming: 4 bases; J trimming: 8 bases; junction bases outside the gene matches: 6. The V gene's germline CDR1 is SGHTA and CDR2 FQGNSA. CDR3 region: CASSSDRVGEKLFF. The CDR3 DNA reads TGTGCCAGCAGCTCGGACAGGGTAGGCGAAAAACTGTTTTTT. The variable domain in full, completed from reference TRBV7-2 and TRBJ1-4, reads GAGVSQSPSNKVTEKGKDVELRCDPISGHTALYWYRQSLGQGLEFLIYFQGNSAPDKSGLPSDRFSAERTGGSVSTLTIQRTQQEDSAVYLCASSSDRVGEKLFFGSGTQLSVL.

V usage is TRBV19 and J usage is TRBJ2-3; TRBD1 aligns across 8 bases. In germline, CDR1 is LNHDA, CDR2 SQIVND (reference sequence). The CDR3 loop spans 14 amino acids. The junction had 5 bases not matched to a gene; V was cut back by 5 bases and J by 4 bases. DNA for the CDR3: TGTGCCAGTAGTGGCAGGGGGCCCGCAGATACGCAGTATTTT. It translates to CASSGRGPADTQYF.

The CDR3 DNA follows: TGTGCCAGCAGTAGCCTTAGGACCGCCGCAACTAATGAAAAACTGTTTTTT. It codes for CASSSLRTAATNEKLFF. The chain carries TRBV7-9 and TRBJ1-4; D remains unclear. The CDR3 has 17 residues. Germline assignment: CDR1 SEHNR and CDR2 FQNEAQ (reference sequence). V was trimmed by 6 bases and J by 0 bases, leaving 17 bases between them.

The table lists this clonotype with many counts. The chain carries TRBV7-9 and TRBJ1-3; D is undetermined. V dropped 2 bases and J dropped 1 base, with 9 bases sitting between them. CDR3 length equals 15 residues. CDR1 is SEHNR and CDR2 is FQNEAQ in the germline V gene (reference sequence). The CDR3 DNA reads as TGTGCCAGCAGCTTAAACGGGGTTTCTGGAAACACCATATATTTT. This encodes CASSLNGVSGNTIYF.

Regarding this clonotype: Given a much more abundant clone one base away, this may be a read error. The chain carries TRBV9 and TRBJ2-5; 7 nucleotides agree with TRBD1. V lost 4 bases, J lost 0 bases, and 6 bases stayed unmatched. The CDR3 runs 15 residues. Germline CDR1 is SGDLS and CDR2 is YYNGEE. As DNA, the CDR3 is TGTGCCAGCAGCTCCGACAGGGAGTACCAAGAGACCCAGTACTTC. Its protein product is CASSSDREYQETQYF.

This clonotype was counted at least ten times. The chain couples TRBV6-5 to TRBJ1-1; 7 bases match TRBD1. J lost 3 bases, V lost 2 bases, and 0 bases had no gene match. The CDR3 consists of 13 residues. The germline gives CDR1 MNHEY, CDR2 SVGAGI. This CDR3 reads CASSYRGHTEAFF. The CDR3 region has the DNA TGTGCCAGCAGTTACAGGGGGCACACTGAAGCTTTCTTT.

The sample holds a few counts of this clonotype. This sequence joins TRBV7-9 and TRBJ2-7; 7 bases match TRBD1. Unmatched junction bases numbered 5, after V lost 6 bases and J lost 3 bases. CDR3 length equals 13 residues. Germline assignment: CDR1 SEHNR and CDR2 FQNEAQ (reference sequence). CDR3 nucleotides: TGTGCCAGCAGGATGACAGGGCTCTACGAGCAGTACTTC. Encoded protein: CASRMTGLYEQYF.